This T cell receptor beta chain was profiled in a study of regulatory T cells in long-lasting Graves disease. Study-wide results and limits: Persistent Graves' patients showed reduced TCR diversity versus newly diagnosed patients.

Investigators prepared the TCR beta libraries by applying iRepertoire HTBI primers and Arm-PCR of CDR3 regions. Authors' methods: Taken together, the samples had roughly 56 TRBV and roughly 14 TRBJ segments identified. Each CDR3 protein is one row after TCRdb ran MiXCR on the multiplex PCR reads. These V and J calls are TCRdb output, not the study's own analysis. In the table there are a few hundred thousand distinct CDR3 sequences, approximately 12% of which are singletons. In its sample, this clonotype was seen many times. As yet, its antigen is unknown. The V gene lost 4 bases and the J gene lost 2 bases, with 20 bases spanning the gap. Germline V CDR1 and CDR2: MNHEY, SMNVEV (reference sequence). This CDR3 contains 18 residues. Specified time point: newly diagnosed GD, antithyroid drugs for less than 3 months. RNA from PBMCs was the source of the TCR library. EDTA tubes held Nine milliliters of peripheral blood from each patient.

A further study also used this sample, focusing on T cells in Graves' hyperthyroidism and ophthalmopathy. That paper states: The HTBI primer set drove a first-round RT-PCR of the TCR CDR3.

Specimen: peripheral blood mononuclear cells (PBMCs), collected at new diagnosis, from a patient treated with antithyroid drugs. This chain uses TRBV27 with TRBJ2-2; perhaps TRBD2 as D (5 bases). This receptor was taken from a woman aged 18-29 years with Graves disease. CDR3 sequence reads: CASSYRQGGDLNTGELFF. Written as DNA, the CDR3 is TGTGCCAGCAGTTACCGACAAGGAGGCGATCTAAACACCGGGGAGCTGTTTTTT.